This TCR beta chain was captured in a study of T-cell memory formation after mild COVID-19 (dated by TCRdb to the early 2020s). Some background on the complete study: TCR sequence clusters from the two donors were largely donor specific. The cohort comprised two young, previously healthy adult volunteers, one female and one male. In a couple of donors, T-cell clones that expanded and contracted after mild COVID-19 were followed by sequencing TCRalpha and TCRbeta repertoires longitudinally.

Taken from cysteine to phenylalanine, the CDR3 has 11 residues. CDR3 DNA is the only sequence kept; it has 33 bases, read in frame from the first base. V and J lose 5 bases and 7 bases, and a span of 7 bases separates them. For CDR1 and CDR2, the germline V gene lists SGHDN and FVKESK. Findings and caveats that apply to the study as a whole: SARS-CoV-2 specificity of the second-wave clones peaking on day 37 was not confirmed. Some responding clones were detected in pre-infection memory, which suggested that pre-existing cross-reactive memory T cells had joined the SARS-CoV-2 response. Balanced CD4/CD8 phenotypes were observed for clones contracting from day 15 to 85, whereas a bias towards CD4+ was observed for a second wave of clones expanding from day 15 to 37. Contracting CD4+ clones appeared mostly in the CM and EM memory subsets, whereas CD8+ clones were enriched in EMRA. The study covered only a couple of mild cases, and larger cohorts including severe cases with pre-infection samples were considered necessary.

Sequenced using an Illumina NovaSeq 6000. cDNA libraries for TCRalpha and TCRbeta were prepared by 5'RACE using constant-segment primers, with sample barcodes and unique molecular identifiers added. RNA was extracted from every sample with Trizol reagent. Amplification of the libraries took two PCR steps, and the second step added a second sample barcode plus Illumina TruSeq adapters. The libraries were sequenced on an Illumina NovaSeq using 2 x 150 bp paired-end reads. The original methods were these. With migec v1.2.7, reads were demultiplexed and then collapsed into UMI-guided consensus sequences. Using mixcr v2.1.11, UMI consensuses were aligned to TRA and TRB V and J templates and then assembled into clonotypes. Clonotypes were classified as expanded or contracted when called significant by both edgeR and NoisET, with noise models trained on biological replicates. edgeR calls used a false discovery rate-adjusted p below 0.01 and a log2 fold-change threshold of 1. PCA with hierarchical clustering of max-normalized trajectories of the 1000 most abundant clonotypes was used as exploratory dynamics analysis. Separately sequenced CD4+ and CD8+ repertoires were used to assign a CD4 or CD8 phenotype to each responding clone. The public reads were run again by TCRdb, first through fastp at Q25 and then through MiXCR, and only productive beta chains were kept. Entries are consolidated by CDR3 protein sequence, retaining the most common genes and DNA. The V and J calls reflect TCRdb's pipeline rather than the authors' work. This sample lists approximately 230,000 distinct CDR3 sequences; approximately 16% were detected once. The ten largest account for approximately 3.5% of the sample.

A note on this clonotype: The antigen it recognizes is unknown. Per-nucleotide qualities are absent, and no much larger clonotype sits a single base away.

Ficoll-Paque density gradient centrifugation was used to isolate PBMCs. The sample consisted of PBMCs or a T cell subset sorted from them (not recorded which). The chain employs TRBV14 and TRBJ2-3, with the D gene call left open. The receptor's source is a young man who had mild COVID-19 (a few samples of this study predate the infection). The sample titles of this study are shuffled in the database, so cell type and time point are left out; the donor was told from shared clones. The CDR3 protein is CASSAGYTQYF. The bases read TGTGCCAGCAGCGCCGGATATACGCAGTATTTT.